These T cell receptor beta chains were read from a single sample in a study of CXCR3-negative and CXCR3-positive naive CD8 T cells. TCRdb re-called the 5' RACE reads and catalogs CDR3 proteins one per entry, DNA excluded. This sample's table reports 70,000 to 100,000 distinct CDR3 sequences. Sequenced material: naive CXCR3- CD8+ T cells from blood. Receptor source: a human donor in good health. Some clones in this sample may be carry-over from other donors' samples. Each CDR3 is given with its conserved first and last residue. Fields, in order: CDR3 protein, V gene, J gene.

CDR3: CASSQGTGGVAFF
V: TRBV14
J: TRBJ1-1

CDR3: CASRRQTESGTEAFF
V: TRBV27
J: TRBJ1-1

CDR3: CASSISGGSYNEQFF
V: TRBV13
J: TRBJ2-1

CDR3: CASSLVEAYTEAFF
V: TRBV5-1
J: TRBJ1-1

CDR3: CSVLTPGRFAYF
V: TRBV29-1
J: TRBJ2-7

CDR3: CASSLFRESEQFF
V: TRBV5-1
J: TRBJ2-1

CDR3: CASSLDIPETQYF
V: TRBV5-5
J: TRBJ2-5

CDR3: CSVVQGRGGTEAFF
V: TRBV29-1
J: TRBJ1-1

CDR3: CASSFSSAMNQPQHF
V: TRBV27
J: TRBJ1-5

CDR3: CAWSQGTGNTEAFF
V: TRBV30
J: TRBJ1-1

CDR3: CASSIRGTGELFF
V: TRBV19
J: TRBJ2-2

CDR3: CSVVPLSDTGKQETQYF
V: TRBV29-1
J: TRBJ2-5

CDR3: CASSYRGDEQYF
V: TRBV28
J: TRBJ2-7

CDR3: CASNPGPITDTQYF
V: TRBV6-2/TRBV6-3
J: TRBJ2-3

CDR3: CASSSGTEDFF
V: TRBV6-6
J: TRBJ1-1

CDR3: CGGLGGMNEQFF
V: TRBV29-1
J: TRBJ2-1

CDR3: CASSFRQGNQETQYF
V: TRBV28
J: TRBJ2-5

CDR3: CASILVPGSNTEAFF
V: TRBV2
J: TRBJ1-1

CDR3: CSVDGLAVSSYNEQFF
V: TRBV29-1
J: TRBJ2-1

CDR3: CASSEGSTVGEQYF
V: TRBV6-4
J: TRBJ2-7

CDR3: CASSPGTSGGFMETQYF
V: TRBV12-3/TRBV12-4
J: TRBJ2-5

CDR3: CASSRYFGTPADEQFF
V: TRBV14
J: TRBJ2-1

CDR3: CSVERGSGNTIYF
V: TRBV29-1
J: TRBJ1-3

CDR3: CASSYVDGFTDTQYF
V: TRBV6-6
J: TRBJ2-3

CDR3: CASSLEASGGSPYF
V: TRBV7-8
J: TRBJ2-5